This T cell receptor (beta chain) was recorded in a study of T cells in Graves' hyperthyroidism and ophthalmopathy. General study points: The blood repertoire included most of the expanded thyroid clonotypes above 0.001. Progression to ophthalmopathy was predicted a median of approximately 6.4 months early.

RNA transcripts yielded amplified TCR beta CDR3 regions. In the first-round RT-PCR of the TCR CDR3, the HTBI primer set was used. Via MiXCR, TCRdb re-called the multiplex PCR reads, giving one row per CDR3 protein. Here the sample spans 610,000 or so distinct CDR3 sequences, around 45% being singletons. This clonotype was seen many times. The antigen remains unidentified. Subjects aged 18 to 65 presented with newly diagnosed hyperthyroidism of less than 2 months' duration. The study excluded patients with uncontrolled infection, other autoimmune disease, pregnancy or lactation. This CDR3 has 14 residues. Germline V gives CDR1 SEHNR, CDR2 FQNEAQ (reference sequence). Between the trimmed V and J ends, which lost 3 bases and 4 bases, there was a span of 10 bases.

The specimen sequenced was peripheral blood or thyroid tissue (not recorded which). The sequence was obtained from a woman aged 18-30 years with Graves' hyperthyroidism. The chain recombines TRBV7-9 with TRBJ1-5; weak D call: TRBD1 (6 bases). Here the CDR3 DNA reads TGTGCCAGCAGCTTGGGGACAATAAATCAGCCCCAGCATTTT. Translation gives CASSLGTINQPQHF.